These 2 T cell receptor beta chains share one sample of origin, sequenced in a study of T cells in Graves' hyperthyroidism and ophthalmopathy. It was RNA transcripts that yielded the amplified TCR beta CDR3 regions. With the HTBI primer set, the TCR CDR3 went through a first round of RT-PCR. TCRdb re-analysed the multiplex PCR reads in MiXCR, keeping a single row per CDR3 protein. The table has some 350,000 distinct CDR3 sequences, 20% to 25% seen once. Sequenced input: blood. The receptors were gathered from a man aged 45 to 65 with Graves' hyperthyroidism.

A note on this clonotype: Being one base from a much bigger clone, this may be a read error. V usage is TRBV28 and J usage is TRBJ2-7, with D perhaps TRBD1 (5 bases). Trimming shortened V by 6 bases and J by 2 bases, and 20 bases separated the two germline ends. This CDR3 has 16 residues. Per the germline V gene, CDR1 is MDHEN and CDR2 is SYDVKM. The CDR3, as DNA: TGTGCCAGCAGCCCAGGGATGGTAGTGATCACCTACGAGCAGTACTTC. It yields the protein CASSPGMVVITYEQYF. Together with reference TRBV28 and TRBJ2-7, the CDR3 gives the full variable domain: DVKVTQSSRYLVKRTGEKVFLECVQDMDHENMFWYRQDPGLGLRLIYFSYDVKMKEKGDIPEGYSVSREKKERFSLILESASTNQTSMYLCASSPGMVVITYEQYFGPGTRLTVT.

This clonotype was detected only a few times. V is TRBV20-1 and J is TRBJ1-3; tentatively, D is TRBD1 (5 bases). V was cut by 3 bases and J by 2 bases, with 17 bases left in between. The CDR3 loop spans 16 amino acids. Looked up from germline, CDR1 is DFQATT and CDR2 is SNEGSKA (reference sequence). The CDR3 spells CSASEGFPLPGNTIYF. In DNA form, the CDR3 reads TGCAGTGCTAGCGAGGGGTTTCCCCTTCCTGGAAACACCATATATTTT.